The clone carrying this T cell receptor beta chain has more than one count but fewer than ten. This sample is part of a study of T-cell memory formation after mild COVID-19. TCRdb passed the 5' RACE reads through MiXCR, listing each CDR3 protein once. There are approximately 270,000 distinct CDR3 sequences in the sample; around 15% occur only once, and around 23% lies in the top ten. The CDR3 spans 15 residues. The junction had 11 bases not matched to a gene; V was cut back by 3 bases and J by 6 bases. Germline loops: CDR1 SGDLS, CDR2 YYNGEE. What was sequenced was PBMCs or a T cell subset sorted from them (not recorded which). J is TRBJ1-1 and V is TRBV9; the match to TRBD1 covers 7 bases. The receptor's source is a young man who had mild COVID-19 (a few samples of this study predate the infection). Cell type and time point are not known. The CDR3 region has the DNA TGTGCCAGCAGCGCGAAGGGAGGGGGCTCGTCTGAAGCTTTCTTT. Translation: CASSAKGGGSSEAFF.